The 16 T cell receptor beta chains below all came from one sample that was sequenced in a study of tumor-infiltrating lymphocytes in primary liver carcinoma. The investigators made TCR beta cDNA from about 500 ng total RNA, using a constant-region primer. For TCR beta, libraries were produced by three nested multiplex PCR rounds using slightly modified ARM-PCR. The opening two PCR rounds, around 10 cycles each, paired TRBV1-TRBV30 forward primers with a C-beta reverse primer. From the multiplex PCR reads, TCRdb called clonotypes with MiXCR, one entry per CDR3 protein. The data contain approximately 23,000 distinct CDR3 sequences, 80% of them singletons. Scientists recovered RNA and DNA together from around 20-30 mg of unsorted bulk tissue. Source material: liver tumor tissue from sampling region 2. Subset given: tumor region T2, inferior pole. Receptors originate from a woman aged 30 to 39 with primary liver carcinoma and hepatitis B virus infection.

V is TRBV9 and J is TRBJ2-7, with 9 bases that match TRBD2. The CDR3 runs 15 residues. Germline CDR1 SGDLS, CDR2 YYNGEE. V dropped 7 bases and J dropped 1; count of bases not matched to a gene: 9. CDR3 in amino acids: CASPVEAGGSYEQYF. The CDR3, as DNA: TGTGCCAGCCCCGTAGAAGCGGGAGGATCCTACGAGCAGTACTTC. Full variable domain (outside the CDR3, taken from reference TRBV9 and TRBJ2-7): DSGVTQTPKHLITATGQRVTLRCSPRSGDLSVYWYQQSLDQGLQFLIQYYNGEERAKGNILERFSAQQFPDLHSELNLSSLELGDSALYFCASPVEAGGSYEQYFGPGTRLTVT.

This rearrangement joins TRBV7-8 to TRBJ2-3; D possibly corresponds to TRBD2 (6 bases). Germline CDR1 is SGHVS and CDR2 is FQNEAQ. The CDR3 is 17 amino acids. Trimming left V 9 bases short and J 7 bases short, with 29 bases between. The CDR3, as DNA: TGTGCCAGTAGCGCCACCACTAGCAGGAATAGAAAAAATACGCAGTATTTT. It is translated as CASSATTSRNRKNTQYF.

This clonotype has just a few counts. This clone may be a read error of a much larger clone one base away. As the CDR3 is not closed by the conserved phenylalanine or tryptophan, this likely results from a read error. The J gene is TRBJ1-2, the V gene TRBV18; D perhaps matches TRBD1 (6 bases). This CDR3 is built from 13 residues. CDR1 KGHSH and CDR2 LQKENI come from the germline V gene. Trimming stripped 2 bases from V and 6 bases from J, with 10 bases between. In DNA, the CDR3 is TGTGCCAGCTCACCAAGGACAGCGAATGGCTACACCTCC. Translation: CASSPRTANGYTS.

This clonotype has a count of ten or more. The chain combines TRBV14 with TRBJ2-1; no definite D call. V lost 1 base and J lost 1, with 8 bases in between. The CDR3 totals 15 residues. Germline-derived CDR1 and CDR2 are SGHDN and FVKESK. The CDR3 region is CASSQGLRSYNEQFF. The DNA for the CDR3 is TGTGCCAGCAGCCAAGGTCTTAGGTCCTACAATGAGCAGTTCTTC.

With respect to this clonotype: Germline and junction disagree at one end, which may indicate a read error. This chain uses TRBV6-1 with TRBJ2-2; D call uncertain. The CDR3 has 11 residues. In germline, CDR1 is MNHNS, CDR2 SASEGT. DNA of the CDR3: TGCGCCAGAAGTACCGTCGGGGAGCTGTTTTTT. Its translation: CARSTVGELFF.

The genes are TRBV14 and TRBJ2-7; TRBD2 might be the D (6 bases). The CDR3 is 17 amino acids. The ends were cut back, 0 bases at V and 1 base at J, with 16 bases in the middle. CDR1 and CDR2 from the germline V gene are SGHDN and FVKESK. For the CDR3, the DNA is TGTGCCAGCAGCCAAGAGTCGGCGGAGACTAGGTCCTACGAGCAGTACTTC. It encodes CASSQESAETRSYEQYF.

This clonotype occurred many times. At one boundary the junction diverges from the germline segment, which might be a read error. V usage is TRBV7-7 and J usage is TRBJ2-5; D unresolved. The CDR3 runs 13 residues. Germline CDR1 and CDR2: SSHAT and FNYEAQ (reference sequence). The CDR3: CASSWTKAETQYF. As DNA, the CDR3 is TGTGCTAGCAGCTGGACGAAAGCAGAGACCCAGTACTTC.

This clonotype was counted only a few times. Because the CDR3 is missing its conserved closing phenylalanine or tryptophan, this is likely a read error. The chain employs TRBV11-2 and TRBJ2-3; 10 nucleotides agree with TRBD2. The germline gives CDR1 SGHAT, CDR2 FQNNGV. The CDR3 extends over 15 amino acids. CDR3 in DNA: TGTGCCAGCAGTTCAGGAAGCGGGAGGGCAGATACACAGTATTTA. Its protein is CASSSGSGRADTQYL.

The CDR3 here is CASSLRLAGTNEQFF. The DNA for the CDR3 is TGCGCCAGCAGTCTTCGACTAGCGGGTACGAATGAGCAGTTCTTC. The genes are TRBV10-1 and TRBJ2-1; TRBD2 matches 10 bases. This CDR3 is built from 15 residues. J was trimmed by 7 bases and V by 5 bases; bases with no gene match: 8. Germline lookup yields CDR1 WNHNN and CDR2 SYGVQD (reference sequence).

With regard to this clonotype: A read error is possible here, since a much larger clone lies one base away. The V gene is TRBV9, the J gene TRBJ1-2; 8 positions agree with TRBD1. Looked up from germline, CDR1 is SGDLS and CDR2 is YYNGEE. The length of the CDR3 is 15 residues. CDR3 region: CASSVEGTGGLGCTF. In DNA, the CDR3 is TGTGCCAGCAGCGTAGAGGGGACAGGTGGTTTAGGCTGCACCTTC.

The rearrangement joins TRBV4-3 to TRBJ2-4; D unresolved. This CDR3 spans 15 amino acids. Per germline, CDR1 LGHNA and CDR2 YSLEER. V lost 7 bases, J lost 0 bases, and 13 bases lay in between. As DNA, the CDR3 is TGCGCCAGCAAACAAGGGTGGGAAGCCAAAAACATTCAGTACTTC. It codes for CASKQGWEAKNIQYF.

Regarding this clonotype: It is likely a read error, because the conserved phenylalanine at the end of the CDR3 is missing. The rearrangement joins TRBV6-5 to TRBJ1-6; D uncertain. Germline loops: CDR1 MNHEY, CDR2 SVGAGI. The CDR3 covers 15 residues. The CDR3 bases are TGTGCCAGCAGGGAGAGGAGTGCCCCCCTTTCACTCCTCCACTCT. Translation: CASRERSAPLSLLHS.

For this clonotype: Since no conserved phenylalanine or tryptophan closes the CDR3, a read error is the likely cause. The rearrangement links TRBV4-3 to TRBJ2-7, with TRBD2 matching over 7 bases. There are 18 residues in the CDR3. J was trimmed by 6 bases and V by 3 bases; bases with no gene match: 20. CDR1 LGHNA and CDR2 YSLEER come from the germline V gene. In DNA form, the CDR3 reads TGCGCCAGCAGCCATGCTGTGACGGGGGGTCACATTAGCTGCGAGCAGTACTCC. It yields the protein CASSHAVTGGHISCEQYS.

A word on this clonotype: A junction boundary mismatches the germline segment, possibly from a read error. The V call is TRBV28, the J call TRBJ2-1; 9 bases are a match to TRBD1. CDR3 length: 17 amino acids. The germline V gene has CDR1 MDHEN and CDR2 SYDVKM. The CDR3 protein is CAGSPEQGAGRVNEQLF. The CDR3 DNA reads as TGTGCCGGCAGTCCAGAACAGGGGGCAGGGAGAGTCAATGAGCAGCTCTTC.

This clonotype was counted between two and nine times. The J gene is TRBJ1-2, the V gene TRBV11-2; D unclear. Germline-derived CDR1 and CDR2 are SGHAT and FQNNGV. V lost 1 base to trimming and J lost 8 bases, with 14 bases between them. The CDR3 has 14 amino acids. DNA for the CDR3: TGTGCCAGCAGCTTAGCATTCGTGTTTGGCGGCTACACCTTC. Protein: CASSLAFVFGGYTF.

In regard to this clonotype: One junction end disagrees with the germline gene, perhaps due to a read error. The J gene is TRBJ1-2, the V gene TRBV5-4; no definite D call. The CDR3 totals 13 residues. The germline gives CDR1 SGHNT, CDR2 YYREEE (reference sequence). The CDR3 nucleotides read TGTGCCGGCAGCCCAATCCACGACTATGGCTACACCTTT. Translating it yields CAGSPIHDYGYTF.